This TCR beta chain was sequenced for a study of blood T cell repertoires in COVID-19. Profiling relied on immunoSEQ multiplex PCR, and the TCRdb table lists in-frame clones only, not all of them. The sample yields 55,000 to 80,000 clones, 70% to 85% seen once. The sequencing sample was made of peripheral blood. The receptor's source is a man aged 70 or older with acute or convalescent COVID-19.

The CDR3 DNA follows: TGTGCCAGCAGCGAGGGGGGGTTCCCGGAAAACATTCAGTACTTC. This sequence encodes CASSEGGFPENIQYF. This rearrangement joins TRBV9 to TRBJ2-4; TRBD2 is a possible D gene (7 bases). The CDR3 has 15 residues. CDR1 is SGDLS and CDR2 is YYNGEE in the germline V gene. V was pared by 3 bases and J by 5 bases, with 15 bases between.